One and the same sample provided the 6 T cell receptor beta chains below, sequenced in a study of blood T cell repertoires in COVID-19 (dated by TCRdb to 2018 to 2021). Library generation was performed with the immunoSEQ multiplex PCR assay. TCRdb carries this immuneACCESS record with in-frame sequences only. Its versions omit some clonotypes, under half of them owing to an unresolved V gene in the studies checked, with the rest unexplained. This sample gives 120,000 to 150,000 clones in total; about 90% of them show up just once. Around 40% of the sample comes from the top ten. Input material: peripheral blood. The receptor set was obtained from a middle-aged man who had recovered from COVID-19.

The CDR3 loop reads CASSQALEKSPEQYF. CDR3 in DNA: TGTGCCAGCAGCCAGGCATTGGAAAAGAGCCCCGAGCAGTACTTC. The chain employs TRBV5-4 and TRBJ2-7; D unclear. With 4 bases removed from V and 6 bases from J, the gap between germline ends came to 20 bases. This CDR3 has 15 residues. The germline gives CDR1 SGHNT, CDR2 YYREEE (reference sequence).

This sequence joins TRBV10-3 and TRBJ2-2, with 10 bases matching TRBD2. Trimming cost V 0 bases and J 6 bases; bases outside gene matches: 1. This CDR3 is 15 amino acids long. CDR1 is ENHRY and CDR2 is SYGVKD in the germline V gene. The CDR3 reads CAISESSGGAGELFF. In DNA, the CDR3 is TGTGCCATCAGTGAGTCCAGCGGGGGGGCCGGGGAGCTGTTTTTT.

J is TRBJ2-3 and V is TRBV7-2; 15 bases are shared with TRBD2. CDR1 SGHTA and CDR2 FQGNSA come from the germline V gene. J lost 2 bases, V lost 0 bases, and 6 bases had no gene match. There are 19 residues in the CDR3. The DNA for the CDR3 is TGTGCCAGCAGCTTAGCCGGGACTAGCGGGGGGTTGTTCACAGATACGCAGTATTTT. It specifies CASSLAGTSGGLFTDTQYF.

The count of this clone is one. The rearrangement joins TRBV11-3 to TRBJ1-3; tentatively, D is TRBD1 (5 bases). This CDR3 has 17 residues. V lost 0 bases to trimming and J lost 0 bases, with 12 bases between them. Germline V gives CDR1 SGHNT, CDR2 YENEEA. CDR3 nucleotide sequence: TGTGCCAGCAGCTTAGAATCAGGGCAAAGCTCTGGAAACACCATATATTTT. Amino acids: CASSLESGQSSGNTIYF.

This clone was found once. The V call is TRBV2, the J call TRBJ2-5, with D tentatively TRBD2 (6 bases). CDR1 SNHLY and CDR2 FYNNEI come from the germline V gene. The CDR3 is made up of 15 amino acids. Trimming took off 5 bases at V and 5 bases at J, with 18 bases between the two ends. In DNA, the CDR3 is TGTGCCAGCAGTAACGGACCGGGGGAAGCGGAGACCCAGTACTTC. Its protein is CASSNGPGEAETQYF.

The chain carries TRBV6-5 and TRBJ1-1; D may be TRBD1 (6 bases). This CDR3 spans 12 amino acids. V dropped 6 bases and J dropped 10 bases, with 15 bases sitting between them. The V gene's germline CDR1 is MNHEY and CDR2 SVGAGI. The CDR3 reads CASRQQGLGAFF. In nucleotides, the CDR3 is TGTGCCAGCAGGCAACAGGGTCTGGGAGCTTTCTTT.